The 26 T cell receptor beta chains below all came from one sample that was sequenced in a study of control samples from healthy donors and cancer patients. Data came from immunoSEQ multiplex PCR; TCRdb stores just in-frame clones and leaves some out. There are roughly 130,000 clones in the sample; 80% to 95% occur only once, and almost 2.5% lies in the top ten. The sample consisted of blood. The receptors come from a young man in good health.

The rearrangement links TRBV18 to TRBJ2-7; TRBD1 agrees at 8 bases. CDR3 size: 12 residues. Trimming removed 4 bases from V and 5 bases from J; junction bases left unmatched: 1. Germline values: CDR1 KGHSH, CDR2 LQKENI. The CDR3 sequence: CASSRTGNEQYV. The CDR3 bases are TGTGCCAGCTCACGGACAGGGAACGAGCAGTACGTC.

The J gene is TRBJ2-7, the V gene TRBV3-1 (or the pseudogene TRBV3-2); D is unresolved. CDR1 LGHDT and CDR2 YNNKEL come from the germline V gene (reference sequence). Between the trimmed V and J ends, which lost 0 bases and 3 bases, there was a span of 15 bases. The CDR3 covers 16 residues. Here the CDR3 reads CASSQDWSAESYEQYF. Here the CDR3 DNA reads TGTGCCAGCAGCCAAGATTGGTCGGCCGAAAGCTACGAGCAGTACTTC.

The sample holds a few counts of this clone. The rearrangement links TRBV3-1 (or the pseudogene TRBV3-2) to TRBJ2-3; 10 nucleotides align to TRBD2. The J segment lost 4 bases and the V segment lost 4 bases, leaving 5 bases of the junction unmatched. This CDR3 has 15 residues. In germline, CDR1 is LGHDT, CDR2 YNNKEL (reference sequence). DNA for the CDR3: TGTGCCAGCAGCCGGCTAGCGGGAGTCCCAGATACGCAGTATTTT. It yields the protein CASSRLAGVPDTQYF.

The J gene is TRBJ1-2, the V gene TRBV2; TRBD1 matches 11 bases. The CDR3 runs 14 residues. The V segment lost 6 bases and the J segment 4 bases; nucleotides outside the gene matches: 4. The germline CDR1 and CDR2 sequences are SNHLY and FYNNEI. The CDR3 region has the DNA TGTGCCAGCAGGGCCGGGACAGGGGGCTATGGCTACACCTTC. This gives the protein CASRAGTGGYGYTF. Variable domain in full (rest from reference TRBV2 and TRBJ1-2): EPEVTQTPSHQVTQMGQEVILRCVPISNHLYFYWYRQILGQKVEFLVSFYNNEISEKSEIFDDQFSVERPDGSNFTLKIRSTKLEDSAMYFCASRAGTGGYGYTFGSGTRLTVV.

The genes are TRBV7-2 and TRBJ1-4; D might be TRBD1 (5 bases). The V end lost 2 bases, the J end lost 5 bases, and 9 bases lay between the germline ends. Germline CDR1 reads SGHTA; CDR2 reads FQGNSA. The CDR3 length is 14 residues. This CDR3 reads CASSLQGRNEKLFF. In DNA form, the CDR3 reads TGTGCCAGCAGCTTACAGGGCCGGAATGAAAAACTGTTTTTT.

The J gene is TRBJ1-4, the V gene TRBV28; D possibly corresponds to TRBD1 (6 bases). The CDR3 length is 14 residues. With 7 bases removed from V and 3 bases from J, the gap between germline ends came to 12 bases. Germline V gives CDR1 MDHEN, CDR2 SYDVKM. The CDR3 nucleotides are TGTGCCAGCAAGTTGGAGGGGGCTAATGAAAAACTGTTTTTT. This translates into CASKLEGANEKLFF.

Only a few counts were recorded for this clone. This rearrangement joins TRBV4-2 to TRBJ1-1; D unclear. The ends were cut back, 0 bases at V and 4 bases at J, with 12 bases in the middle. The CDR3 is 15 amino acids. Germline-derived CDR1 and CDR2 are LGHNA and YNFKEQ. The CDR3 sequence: CASSQELAGVTEAFF. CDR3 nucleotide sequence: TGTGCCAGCAGCCAAGAACTTGCAGGAGTCACTGAAGCTTTCTTT.

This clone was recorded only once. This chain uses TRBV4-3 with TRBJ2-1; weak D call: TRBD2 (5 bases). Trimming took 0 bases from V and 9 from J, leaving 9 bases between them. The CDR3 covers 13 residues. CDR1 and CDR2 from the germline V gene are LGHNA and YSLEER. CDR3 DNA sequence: TGCGCCAGCAGCCAAGAGGAAGGAGGTGAGCAGTTCTTC. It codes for CASSQEEGGEQFF.

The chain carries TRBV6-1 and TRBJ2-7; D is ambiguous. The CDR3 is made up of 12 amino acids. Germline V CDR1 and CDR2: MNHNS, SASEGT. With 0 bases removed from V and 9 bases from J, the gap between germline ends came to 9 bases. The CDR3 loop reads CASSEAWGRQYF. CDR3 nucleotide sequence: TGTGCCAGCAGTGAAGCGTGGGGTAGGCAGTACTTC.

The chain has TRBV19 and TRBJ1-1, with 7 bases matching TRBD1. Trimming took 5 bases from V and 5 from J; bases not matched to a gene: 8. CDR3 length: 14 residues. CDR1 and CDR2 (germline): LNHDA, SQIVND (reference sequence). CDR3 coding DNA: TGTGCCAGTAGTTCCAACAGGGGTTGGACTGAAGCTTTCTTT. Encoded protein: CASSSNRGWTEAFF. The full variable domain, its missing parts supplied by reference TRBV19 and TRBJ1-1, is DGGITQSPKYLFRKEGQNVTLSCEQNLNHDAMYWYRQDPGQGLRLIYYSQIVNDFQKGDIAEGYSVSREKKESFPLTVTSAQKNPTAFYLCASSSNRGWTEAFFGQGTRLTVV.

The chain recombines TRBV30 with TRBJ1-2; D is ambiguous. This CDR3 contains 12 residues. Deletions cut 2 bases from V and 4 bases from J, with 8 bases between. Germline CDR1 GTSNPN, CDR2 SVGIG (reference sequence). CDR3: CAWSTTAYGYTF. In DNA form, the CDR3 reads TGTGCCTGGAGTACAACAGCCTATGGCTACACCTTC. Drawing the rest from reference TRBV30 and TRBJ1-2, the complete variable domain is SQTIHQWPATLVQPVGSPLSLECTVEGTSNPNLYWYRQAAGRGLQLLFYSVGIGQISSEVPQNLSASRPQDRQFILSSKKLLLSDSGFYLCAWSTTAYGYTFGSGTRLTVV.

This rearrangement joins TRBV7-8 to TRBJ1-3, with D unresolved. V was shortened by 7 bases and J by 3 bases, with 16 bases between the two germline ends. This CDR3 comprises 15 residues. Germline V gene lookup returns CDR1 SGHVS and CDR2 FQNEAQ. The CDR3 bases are TGTGCCAGCACAGGAGGCTCGTCTGGTGGAAACACCATATATTTT. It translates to CASTGGSSGGNTIYF. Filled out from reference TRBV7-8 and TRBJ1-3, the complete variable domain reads GAGVSQSPRYKVAKRGQDVALRCDPISGHVSLFWYQQALGQGPEFLTYFQNEAQLDKSGLPSDRFFAERPEGSVSTLKIQRTQQEDSAVYLCASTGGSSGGNTIYFGEGSWLTVV.

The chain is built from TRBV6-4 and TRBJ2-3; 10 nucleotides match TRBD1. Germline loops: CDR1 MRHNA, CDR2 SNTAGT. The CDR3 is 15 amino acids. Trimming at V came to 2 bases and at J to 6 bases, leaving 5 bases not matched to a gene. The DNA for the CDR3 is TGTGCCAGCAGTGACGGAGGACAGGGGGGGGATACGCAGTATTTT. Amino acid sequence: CASSDGGQGGDTQYF.

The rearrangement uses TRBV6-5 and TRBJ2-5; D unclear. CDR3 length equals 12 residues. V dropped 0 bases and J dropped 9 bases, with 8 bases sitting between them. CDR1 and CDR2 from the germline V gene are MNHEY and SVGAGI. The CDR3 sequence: CASSYSTGPQYF. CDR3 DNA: TGTGCCAGCAGTTACTCGACGGGTCCCCAGTACTTC.

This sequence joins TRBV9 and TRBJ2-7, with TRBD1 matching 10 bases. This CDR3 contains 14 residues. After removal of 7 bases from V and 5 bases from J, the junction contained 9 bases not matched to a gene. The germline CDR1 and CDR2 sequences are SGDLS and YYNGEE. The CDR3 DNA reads TGTGCCAGCGGCTCGGGACAGGGGCTCGACGAGCAGTACTTC. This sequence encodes CASGSGQGLDEQYF.

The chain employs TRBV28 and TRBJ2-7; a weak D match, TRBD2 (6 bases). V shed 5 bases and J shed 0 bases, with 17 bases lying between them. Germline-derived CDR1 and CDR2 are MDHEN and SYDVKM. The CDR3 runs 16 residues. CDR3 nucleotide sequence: TGTGCCAGCAGTCCATCCTCGGCGGGGATCTCCTACGAGCAGTACGTC. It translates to CASSPSSAGISYEQYV.

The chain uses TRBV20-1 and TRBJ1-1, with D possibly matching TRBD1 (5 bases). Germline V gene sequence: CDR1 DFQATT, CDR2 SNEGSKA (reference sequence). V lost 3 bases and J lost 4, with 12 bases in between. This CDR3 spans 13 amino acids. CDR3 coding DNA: TGCAGTGCTAGTTGGTCAGGGCCCACTGAAGCTTTCTTT. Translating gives CSASWSGPTEAFF.

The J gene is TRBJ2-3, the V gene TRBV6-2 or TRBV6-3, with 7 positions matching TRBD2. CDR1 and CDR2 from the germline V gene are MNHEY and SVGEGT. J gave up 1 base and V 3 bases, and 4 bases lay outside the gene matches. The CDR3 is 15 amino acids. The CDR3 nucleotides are TGTGCCAGCAGTTATATGGCGGGGGGCACAGATACGCAGTATTTT. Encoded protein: CASSYMAGGTDTQYF.

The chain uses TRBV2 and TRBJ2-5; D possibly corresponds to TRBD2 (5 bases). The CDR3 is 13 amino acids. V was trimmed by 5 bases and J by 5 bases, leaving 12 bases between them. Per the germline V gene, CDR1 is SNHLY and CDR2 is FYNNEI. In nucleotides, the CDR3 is TGTGCCAGCAGTCAAGACTACCGGGAGACCCAGTACTTC. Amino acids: CASSQDYRETQYF.

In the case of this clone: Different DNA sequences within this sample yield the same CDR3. The CDR3 here is CASSPPVLETQYF. DNA of the CDR3: TGTGCCAGCTCACCCCCCGTGTTGGAGACCCAGTACTTC. The J gene is TRBJ2-5, the V gene TRBV18; no clear D. V was cut by 3 bases and J by 5 bases, with 10 bases left in between. The CDR3 is 13 residues long. Looked up from germline, CDR1 is KGHSH and CDR2 is LQKENI.

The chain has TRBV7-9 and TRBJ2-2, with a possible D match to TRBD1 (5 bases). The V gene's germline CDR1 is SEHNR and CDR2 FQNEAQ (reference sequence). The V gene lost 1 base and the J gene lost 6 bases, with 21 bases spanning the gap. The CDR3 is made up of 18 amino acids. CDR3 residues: CASSLVGAADPRPGELFF. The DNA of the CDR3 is TGTGCCAGCAGCTTAGTTGGGGCGGCAGATCCCAGGCCCGGGGAGCTGTTTTTT.

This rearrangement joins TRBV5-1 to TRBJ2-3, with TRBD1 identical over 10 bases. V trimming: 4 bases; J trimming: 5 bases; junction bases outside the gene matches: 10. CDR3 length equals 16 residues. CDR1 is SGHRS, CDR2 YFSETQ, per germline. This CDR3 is CASSNAGQGFGDTQYF. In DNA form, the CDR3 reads TGCGCCAGCAGCAACGCGGGACAGGGGTTTGGAGATACGCAGTATTTT.

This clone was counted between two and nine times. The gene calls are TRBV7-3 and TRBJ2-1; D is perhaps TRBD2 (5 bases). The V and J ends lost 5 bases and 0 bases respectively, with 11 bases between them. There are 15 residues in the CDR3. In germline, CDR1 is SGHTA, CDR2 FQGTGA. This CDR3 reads CASSPDSSSYNEQFF. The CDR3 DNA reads TGTGCCAGCAGCCCGGACTCAAGCTCCTACAATGAGCAGTTCTTC. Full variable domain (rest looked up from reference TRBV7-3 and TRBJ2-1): GAGVSQTPSNKVTEKGKYVELRCDPISGHTALYWYRQSLGQGPEFLIYFQGTGAADDSGLPNDRFFAVRPEGSVSTLKIQRTERGDSAVYLCASSPDSSSYNEQFFGPGTRLTVL.

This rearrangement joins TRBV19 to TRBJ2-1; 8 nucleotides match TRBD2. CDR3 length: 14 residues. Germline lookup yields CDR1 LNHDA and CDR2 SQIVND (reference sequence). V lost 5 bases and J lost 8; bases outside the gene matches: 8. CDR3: CASSDSGGGDEQFF. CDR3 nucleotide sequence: TGTGCCAGTAGTGACAGCGGGGGAGGCGATGAGCAGTTCTTC.

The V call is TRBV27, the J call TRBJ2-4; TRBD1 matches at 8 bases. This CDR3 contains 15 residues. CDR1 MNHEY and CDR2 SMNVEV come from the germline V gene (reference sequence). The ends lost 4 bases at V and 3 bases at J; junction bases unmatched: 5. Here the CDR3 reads CASSSGGAGKNIQYF. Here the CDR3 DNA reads TGTGCCAGCAGTTCAGGGGGCGCCGGCAAAAACATTCAGTACTTC.

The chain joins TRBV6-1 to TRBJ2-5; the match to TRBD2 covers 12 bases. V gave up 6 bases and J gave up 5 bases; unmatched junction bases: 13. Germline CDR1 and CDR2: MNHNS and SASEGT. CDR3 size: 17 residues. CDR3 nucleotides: TGTGCCAGCAGCGAACTGACTAGCGGGGGATCGGTGGAGACCCAGTACTTC. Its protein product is CASSELTSGGSVETQYF.